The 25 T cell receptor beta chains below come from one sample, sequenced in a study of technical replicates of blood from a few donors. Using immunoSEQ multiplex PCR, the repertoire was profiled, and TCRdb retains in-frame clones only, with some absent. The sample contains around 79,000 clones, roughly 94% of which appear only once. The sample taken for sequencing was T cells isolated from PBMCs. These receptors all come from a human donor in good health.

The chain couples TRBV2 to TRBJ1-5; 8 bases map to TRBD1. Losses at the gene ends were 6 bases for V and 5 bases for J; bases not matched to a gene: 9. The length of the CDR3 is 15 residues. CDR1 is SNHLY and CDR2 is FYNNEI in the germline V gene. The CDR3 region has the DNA TGTGCCAGCAGCGCCGCGACAGGGGATTATCAGCCCCAGCATTTT. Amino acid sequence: CASSAATGDYQPQHF. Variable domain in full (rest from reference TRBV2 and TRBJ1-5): EPEVTQTPSHQVTQMGQEVILRCVPISNHLYFYWYRQILGQKVEFLVSFYNNEISEKSEIFDDQFSVERPDGSNFTLKIRSTKLEDSAMYFCASSAATGDYQPQHFGDGTRLSIL.

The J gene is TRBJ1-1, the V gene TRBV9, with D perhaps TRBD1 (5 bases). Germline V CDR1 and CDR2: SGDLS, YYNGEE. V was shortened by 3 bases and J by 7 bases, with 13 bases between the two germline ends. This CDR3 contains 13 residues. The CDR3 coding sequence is TGTGCCAGCAGCGCACCGGGGGGACTTGAAGCTTTCTTT. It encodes CASSAPGGLEAFF.

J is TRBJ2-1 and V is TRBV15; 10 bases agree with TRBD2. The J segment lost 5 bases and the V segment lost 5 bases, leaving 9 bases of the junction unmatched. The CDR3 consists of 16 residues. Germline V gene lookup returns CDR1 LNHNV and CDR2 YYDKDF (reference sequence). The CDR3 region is CATSGGSGGPHNEQFF. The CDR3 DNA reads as TGTGCCACCAGCGGGGGTAGCGGGGGGCCCCACAATGAGCAGTTCTTC.

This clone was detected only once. CDR3 sequence: CASSDYRDGYTF. As DNA, the CDR3 is TGTGCCAGCAGTGATTACAGGGATGGCTACACCTTC. The gene calls are TRBV2 and TRBJ1-2, with D perhaps matching TRBD1 (6 bases). The CDR3 has 12 residues. The germline gives CDR1 SNHLY, CDR2 FYNNEI. V lost 3 bases, J lost 6 bases, and 8 bases lay in between.

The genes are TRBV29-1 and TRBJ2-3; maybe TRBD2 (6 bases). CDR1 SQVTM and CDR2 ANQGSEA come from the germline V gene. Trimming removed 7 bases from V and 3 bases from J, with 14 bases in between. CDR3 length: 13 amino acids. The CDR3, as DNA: TGCAGCGGCGGGACTCTTCTTACAGATACGCAGTATTTT. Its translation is CSGGTLLTDTQYF.

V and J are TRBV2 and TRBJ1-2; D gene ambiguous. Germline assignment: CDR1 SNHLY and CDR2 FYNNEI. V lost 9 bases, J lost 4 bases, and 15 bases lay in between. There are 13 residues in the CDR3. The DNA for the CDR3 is TGTGCCAGACAGTCCCTCTATACCTATGGCTACACCTTC. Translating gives CARQSLYTYGYTF.

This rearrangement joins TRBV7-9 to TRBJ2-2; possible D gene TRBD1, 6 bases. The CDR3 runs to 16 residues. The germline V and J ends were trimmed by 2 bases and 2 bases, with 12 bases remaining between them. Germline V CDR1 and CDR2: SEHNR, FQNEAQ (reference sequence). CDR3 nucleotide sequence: TGTGCCAGCAGCTTATTGATGGGGGCTAACACCGGGGAGCTGTTTTTT. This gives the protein CASSLLMGANTGELFF.

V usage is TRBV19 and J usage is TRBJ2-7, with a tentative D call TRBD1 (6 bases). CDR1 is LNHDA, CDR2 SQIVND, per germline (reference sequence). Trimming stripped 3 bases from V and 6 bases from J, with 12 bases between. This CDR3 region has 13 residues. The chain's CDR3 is CASSMWGQPEQYF. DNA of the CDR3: TGTGCCAGTAGTATGTGGGGACAACCCGAGCAGTACTTC.

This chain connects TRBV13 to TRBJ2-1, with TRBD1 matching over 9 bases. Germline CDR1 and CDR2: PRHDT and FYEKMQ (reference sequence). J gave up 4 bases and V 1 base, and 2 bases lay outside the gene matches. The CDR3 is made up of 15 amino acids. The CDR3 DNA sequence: TGTGCCAGCAGCTTAGAACAGGGGGCTTACAATGAGCAGTTCTTC. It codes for CASSLEQGAYNEQFF.

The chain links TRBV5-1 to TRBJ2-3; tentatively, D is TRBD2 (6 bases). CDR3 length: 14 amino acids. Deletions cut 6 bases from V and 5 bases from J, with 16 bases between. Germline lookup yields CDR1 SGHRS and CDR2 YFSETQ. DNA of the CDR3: TGCGCCAGCACGGGGACTGGGAAGCTAGATACGCAGTATTTT. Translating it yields CASTGTGKLDTQYF.

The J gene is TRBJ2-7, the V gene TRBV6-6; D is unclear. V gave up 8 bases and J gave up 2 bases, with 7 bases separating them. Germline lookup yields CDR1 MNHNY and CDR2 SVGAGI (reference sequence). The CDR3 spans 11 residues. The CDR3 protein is CASGRAYEQYF. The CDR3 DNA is TGTGCCAGCGGCCGGGCCTACGAGCAGTACTTC.

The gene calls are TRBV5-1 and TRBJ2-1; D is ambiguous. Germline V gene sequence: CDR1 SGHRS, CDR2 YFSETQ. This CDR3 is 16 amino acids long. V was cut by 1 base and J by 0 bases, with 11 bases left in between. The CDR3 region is CASSLFPGSSYNEQFF. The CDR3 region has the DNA TGCGCCAGCAGCTTGTTTCCAGGAAGCTCCTACAATGAGCAGTTCTTC.

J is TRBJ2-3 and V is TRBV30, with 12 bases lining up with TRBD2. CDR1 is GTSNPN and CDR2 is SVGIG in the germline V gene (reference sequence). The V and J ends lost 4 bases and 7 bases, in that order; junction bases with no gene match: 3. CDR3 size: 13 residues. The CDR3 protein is CAWTSGGGNTQYF. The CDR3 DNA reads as TGTGCCTGGACTAGCGGGGGGGGTAATACGCAGTATTTT.

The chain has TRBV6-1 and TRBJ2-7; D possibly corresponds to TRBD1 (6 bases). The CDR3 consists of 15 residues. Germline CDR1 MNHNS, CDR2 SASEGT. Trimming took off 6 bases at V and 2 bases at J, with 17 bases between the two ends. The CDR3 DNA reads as TGTGCCAGCAGGCGGACAGACGAAGGCCCCTACGAGCAGTACTTC. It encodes CASRRTDEGPYEQYF.

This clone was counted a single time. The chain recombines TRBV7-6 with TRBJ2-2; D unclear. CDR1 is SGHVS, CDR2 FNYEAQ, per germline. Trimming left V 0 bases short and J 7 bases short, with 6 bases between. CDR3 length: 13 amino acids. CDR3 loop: CASSLALGGELFF. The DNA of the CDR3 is TGTGCCAGCAGCTTAGCGCTAGGCGGGGAGCTGTTTTTT. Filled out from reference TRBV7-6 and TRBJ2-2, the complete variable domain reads GAGVSQSPRYKVTKRGQDVALRCDPISGHVSLYWYRQALGQGPEFLTYFNYEAQQDKSGLPNDRFSAERPEGSISTLTIQRTEQRDSAMYRCASSLALGGELFFGEGSRLTVL.

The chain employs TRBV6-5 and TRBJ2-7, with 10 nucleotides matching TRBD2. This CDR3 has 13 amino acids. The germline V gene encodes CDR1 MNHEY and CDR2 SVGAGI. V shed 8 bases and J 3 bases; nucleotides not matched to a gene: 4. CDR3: CASAWTSGYEQYF. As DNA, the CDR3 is TGTGCCAGCGCCTGGACTAGCGGCTACGAGCAGTACTTC.

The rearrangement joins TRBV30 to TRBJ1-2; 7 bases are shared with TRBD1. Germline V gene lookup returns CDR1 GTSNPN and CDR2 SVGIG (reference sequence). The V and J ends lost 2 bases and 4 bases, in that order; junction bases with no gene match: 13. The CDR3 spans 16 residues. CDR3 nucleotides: TGTGCCTGGAGTCTTTCTACTCGGACAGGTGCCTATGGCTACACCTTC. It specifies CAWSLSTRTGAYGYTF.

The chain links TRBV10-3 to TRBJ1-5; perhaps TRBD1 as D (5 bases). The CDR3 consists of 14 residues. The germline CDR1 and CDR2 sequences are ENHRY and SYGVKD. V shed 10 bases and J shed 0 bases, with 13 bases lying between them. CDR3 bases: TGTGCCACCCAGGGATCCAATAGCAATCAGCCCCAGCATTTT. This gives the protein CATQGSNSNQPQHF.

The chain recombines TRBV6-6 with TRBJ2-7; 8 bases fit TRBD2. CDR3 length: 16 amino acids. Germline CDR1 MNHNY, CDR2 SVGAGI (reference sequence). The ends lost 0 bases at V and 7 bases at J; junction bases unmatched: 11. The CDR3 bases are TGTGCCAGCAGTTACTCTCATGCGGGGGGTGGAGGAGAGCAGTACTTC. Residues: CASSYSHAGGGGEQYF.

CDR3 in amino acids: CASSLRTGNQPQHF. CDR3 sequence (DNA): TGTGCCAGCTCACTAAGGACGGGAAATCAGCCCCAGCATTTT. The V call is TRBV18, the J call TRBJ1-5; unclear D gene. V lost 4 bases to trimming and J lost 4 bases, with 11 bases between them. The germline V gene encodes CDR1 KGHSH and CDR2 LQKENI. The CDR3 length is 14 residues.

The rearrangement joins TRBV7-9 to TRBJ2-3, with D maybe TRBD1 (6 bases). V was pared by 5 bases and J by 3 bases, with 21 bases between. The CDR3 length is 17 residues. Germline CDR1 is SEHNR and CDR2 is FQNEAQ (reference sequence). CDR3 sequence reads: CASSAAMGHRLTDTQYF. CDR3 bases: TGTGCCAGCAGCGCAGCGATGGGACACCGGTTGACAGATACGCAGTATTTT.

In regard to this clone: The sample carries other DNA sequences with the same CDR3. The chain's CDR3 is CASSQEGSYEQYF. The CDR3 nucleotides are TGCGCCAGCAGCCAAGAGGGGAGCTACGAGCAGTACTTC. The chain couples TRBV4-1 to TRBJ2-7; D is possibly TRBD2 (5 bases). V lost 0 bases to trimming and J lost 3 bases, with 6 bases between them. This CDR3 region has 13 residues. Germline CDR1 is MGHRA and CDR2 is YSYEKL.

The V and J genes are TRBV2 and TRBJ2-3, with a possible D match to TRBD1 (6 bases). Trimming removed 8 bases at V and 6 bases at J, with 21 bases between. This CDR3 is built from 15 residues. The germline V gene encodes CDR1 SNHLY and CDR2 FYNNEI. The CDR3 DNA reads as TGTGCCAGCCTGATTGGGACACCGCGTGGGGATACGCAGTATTTT. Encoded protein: CASLIGTPRGDTQYF.

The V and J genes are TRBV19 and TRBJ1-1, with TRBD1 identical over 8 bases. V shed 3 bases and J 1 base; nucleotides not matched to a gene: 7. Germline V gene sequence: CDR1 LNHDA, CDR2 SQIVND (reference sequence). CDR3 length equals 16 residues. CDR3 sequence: CASSILDRGPNTEAFF. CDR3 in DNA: TGTGCCAGTAGTATTCTCGACAGGGGCCCGAACACTGAAGCTTTCTTT.

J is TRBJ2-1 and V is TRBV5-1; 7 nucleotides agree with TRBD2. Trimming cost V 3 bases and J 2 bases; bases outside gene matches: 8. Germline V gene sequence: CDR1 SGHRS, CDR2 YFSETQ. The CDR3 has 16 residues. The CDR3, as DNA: TGCGCCAGCAGCTGGGGCATGGCGGGAGCCTACAATGAGCAGTTCTTC. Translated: CASSWGMAGAYNEQFF.